This entry describes one TCR beta chain. This entry belongs to a study of response to subunit inactivated influenza vaccine. TCRdb fed the RT-PCR reads into MiXCR, producing one record per CDR3 protein. The table lists just under 550,000 distinct CDR3 sequences, around a quarter of them singletons. The sample was also reused in another study, on T cells expressing NK-cell markers. From that second work: TCR beta cDNA was made by 5'RACE template switching with UMIs.

The TCR was taken from a man aged 50-59 years who received an inactivated influenza vaccine. The material was CD4+ T cells sorted from PBMCs, obtained 12 days after vaccination.

The CDR3 nucleotides are TGTGCCACCAGCAGAGATCGCATGGGCCAAGAGACCCAGTACTTC. Its protein product is CATSRDRMGQETQYF. The chain joins TRBV15 to TRBJ2-5; D not certain. Germline assignment: CDR1 LNHNV and CDR2 YYDKDF (reference sequence). This CDR3 has 15 residues. V lost 0 bases to trimming and J lost 1 base, with 9 bases between them. Using reference TRBV15 and TRBJ2-5 for the parts outside the CDR3, the full variable domain is DAMVIQNPRYQVTQFGKPVTLSCSQTLNHNVMYWYQQKSSQAPKLLFHYYDKDFNNEADTPDNFQSRRPNTSFCFLDIRSPGLGDTAMYLCATSRDRMGQETQYFGPGTRLLVL.